This T cell receptor (beta chain) was sequenced during a study of cytomegalovirus exposure and HLA in healthy donors. As for the study in general: As released early, the data held 85 million to 95 million unique TCRs from HLA-typed donors.

The PCR was carried out with 60 Vbeta primers and 13 Jbeta primers. In the authors' workflow: Among the unique TCR beta chains that a later analysis counted, about 81 million in all, roughly 11 million were shared. This table comes from immunoSEQ multiplex PCR, and its TCRdb copy is limited to in-frame clones, with some not included. The V and J calls and clone size are taken from that table; D and trimming were inferred from the DNA. The repertoire holds about 110,000 clones, with approximately 86% as singletons. Study results and caveats: Cytomegalovirus status was reportedly diagnosed by the classifier with high sensitivity and specificity.

About this clone: Its antigen is unidentified.

The sequenced sample consisted of PBMCs. The origin of this receptor is a man aged 40-55 years in good health and CMV-seronegative.

CDR3 DNA: TGTGCCAGCAGCGAGGGACTAGTTGCCGGGGAGCTGTTTTTT. Residues: CASSEGLVAGELFF. The chain couples TRBV9 to TRBJ2-2; TRBD2 agrees at 8 bases. J gave up 6 bases and V 3 bases, and 4 bases lay outside the gene matches. Germline CDR1 reads SGDLS; CDR2 reads YYNGEE. This CDR3 region has 14 residues. The full variable domain, its missing parts supplied by reference TRBV9 and TRBJ2-2, is DSGVTQTPKHLITATGQRVTLRCSPRSGDLSVYWYQQSLDQGLQFLIQYYNGEERAKGNILERFSAQQFPDLHSELNLSSLELGDSALYFCASSEGLVAGELFFGEGSRLTVL.